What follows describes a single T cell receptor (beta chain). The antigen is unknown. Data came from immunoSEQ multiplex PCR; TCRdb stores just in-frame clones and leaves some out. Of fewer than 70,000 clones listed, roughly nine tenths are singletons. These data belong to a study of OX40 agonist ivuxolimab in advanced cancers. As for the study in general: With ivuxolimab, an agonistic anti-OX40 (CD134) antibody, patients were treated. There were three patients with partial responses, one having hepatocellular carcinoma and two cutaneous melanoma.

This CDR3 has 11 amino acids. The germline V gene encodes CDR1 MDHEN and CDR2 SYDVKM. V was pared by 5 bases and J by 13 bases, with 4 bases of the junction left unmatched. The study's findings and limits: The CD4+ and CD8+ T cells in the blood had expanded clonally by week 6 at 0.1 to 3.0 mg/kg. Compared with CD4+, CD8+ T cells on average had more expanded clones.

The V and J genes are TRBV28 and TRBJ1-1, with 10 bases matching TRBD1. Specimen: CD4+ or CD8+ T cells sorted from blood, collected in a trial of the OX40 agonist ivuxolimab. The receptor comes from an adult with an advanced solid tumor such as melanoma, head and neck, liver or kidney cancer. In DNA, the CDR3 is TGTGCCAGCAGTATGGGGGACAGGGGTTTCTTT. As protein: CASSMGDRGFF. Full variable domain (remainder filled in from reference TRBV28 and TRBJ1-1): DVKVTQSSRYLVKRTGEKVFLECVQDMDHENMFWYRQDPGLGLRLIYFSYDVKMKEKGDIPEGYSVSREKKERFSLILESASTNQTSMYLCASSMGDRGFFGQGTRLTVV.